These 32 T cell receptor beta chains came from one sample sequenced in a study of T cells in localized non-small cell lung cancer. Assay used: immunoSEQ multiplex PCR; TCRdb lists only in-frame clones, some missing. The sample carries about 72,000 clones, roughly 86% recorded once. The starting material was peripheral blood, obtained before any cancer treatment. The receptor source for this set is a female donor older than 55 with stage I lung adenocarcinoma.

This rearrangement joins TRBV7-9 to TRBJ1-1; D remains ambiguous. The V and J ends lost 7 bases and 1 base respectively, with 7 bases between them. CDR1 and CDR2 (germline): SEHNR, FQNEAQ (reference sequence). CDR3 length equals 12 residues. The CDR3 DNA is TGTGCCAGCACACCGAAGAACACTGAAGCTTTCTTT. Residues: CASTPKNTEAFF. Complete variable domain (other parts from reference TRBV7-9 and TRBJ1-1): DTGVSQNPRHKITKRGQNVTFRCDPISEHNRLYWYRQTLGQGPEFLTYFQNEAQLEKSRLLSDRFSAERPKGSFSTLEIQRTEQGDSAMYLCASTPKNTEAFFGQGTRLTVV.

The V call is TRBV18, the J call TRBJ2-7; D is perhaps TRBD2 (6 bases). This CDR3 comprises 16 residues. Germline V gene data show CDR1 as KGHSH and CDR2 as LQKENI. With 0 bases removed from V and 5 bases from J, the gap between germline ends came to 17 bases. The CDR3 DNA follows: TGTGCCAGCTCACCACCGGGACTCCACCTCAGCCACGAGCAGTACTTC. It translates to CASSPPGLHLSHEQYF.

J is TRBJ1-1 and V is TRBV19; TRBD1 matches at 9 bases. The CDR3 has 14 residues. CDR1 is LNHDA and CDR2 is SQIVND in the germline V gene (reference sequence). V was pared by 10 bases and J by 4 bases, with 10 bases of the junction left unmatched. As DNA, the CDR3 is TGTGCCATCCTATTCCGGGACAGGGCCACTGAAGCTTTCTTT. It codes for CAILFRDRATEAFF. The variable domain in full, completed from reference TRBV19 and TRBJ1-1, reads DGGITQSPKYLFRKEGQNVTLSCEQNLNHDAMYWYRQDPGQGLRLIYYSQIVNDFQKGDIAEGYSVSREKKESFPLTVTSAQKNPTAFYLCAILFRDRATEAFFGQGTRLTVV.

The CDR3 sequence: CASGLGTGGNIQYF. CDR3 nucleotides: TGTGCTAGTGGTTTAGGCACGGGGGGAAACATTCAGTACTTC. This sequence joins TRBV12-5 and TRBJ2-4; 7 bases align to TRBD2. The length of the CDR3 is 14 residues. Losses at the gene ends were 3 bases for V and 6 bases for J; bases not matched to a gene: 5. Germline assignment: CDR1 LGHNT and CDR2 FRNRAP.

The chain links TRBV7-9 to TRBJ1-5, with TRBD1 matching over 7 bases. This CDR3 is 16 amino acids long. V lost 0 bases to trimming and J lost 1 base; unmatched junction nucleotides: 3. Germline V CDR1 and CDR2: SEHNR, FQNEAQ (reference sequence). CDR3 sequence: CASSLAGGGSNQPQHF. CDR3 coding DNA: TGTGCCAGCAGCTTAGCGGGAGGGGGCAGCAATCAGCCCCAGCATTTT.

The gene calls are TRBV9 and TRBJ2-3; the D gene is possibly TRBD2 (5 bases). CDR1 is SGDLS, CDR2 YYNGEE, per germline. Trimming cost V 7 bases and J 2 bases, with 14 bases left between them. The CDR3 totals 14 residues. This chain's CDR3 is CASGSGLFTDTQYF. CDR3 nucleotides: TGTGCCAGCGGATCAGGACTTTTCACAGATACGCAGTATTTT.

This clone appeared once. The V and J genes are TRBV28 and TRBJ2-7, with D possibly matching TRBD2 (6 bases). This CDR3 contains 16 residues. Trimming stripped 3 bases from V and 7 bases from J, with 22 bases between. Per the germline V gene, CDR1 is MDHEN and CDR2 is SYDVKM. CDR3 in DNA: TGTGCCAGCAGTTTCCAGCCGGGACGGGGGTTAATTGAGCAGTACTTC. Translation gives CASSFQPGRGLIEQYF.

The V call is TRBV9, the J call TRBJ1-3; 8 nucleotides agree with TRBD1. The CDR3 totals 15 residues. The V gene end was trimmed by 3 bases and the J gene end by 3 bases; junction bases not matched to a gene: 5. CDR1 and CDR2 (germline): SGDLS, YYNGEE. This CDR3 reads CASSAGTGGGNTIYF. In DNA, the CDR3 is TGTGCCAGCAGCGCCGGGACAGGTGGTGGAAACACCATATATTTT.

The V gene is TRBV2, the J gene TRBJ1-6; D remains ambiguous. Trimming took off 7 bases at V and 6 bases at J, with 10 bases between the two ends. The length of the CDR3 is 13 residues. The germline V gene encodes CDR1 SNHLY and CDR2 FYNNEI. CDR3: CASKEQTNSPLHF. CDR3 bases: TGTGCCAGCAAGGAACAGACTAATTCACCCCTCCACTTT.

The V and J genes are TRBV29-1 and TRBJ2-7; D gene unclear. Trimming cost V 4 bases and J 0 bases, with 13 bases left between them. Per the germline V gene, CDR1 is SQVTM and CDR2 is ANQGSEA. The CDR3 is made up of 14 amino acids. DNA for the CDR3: TGCAGCGTTGGCGGCAGAGAATCCTCCTACGAGCAGTACTTC. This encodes CSVGGRESSYEQYF.

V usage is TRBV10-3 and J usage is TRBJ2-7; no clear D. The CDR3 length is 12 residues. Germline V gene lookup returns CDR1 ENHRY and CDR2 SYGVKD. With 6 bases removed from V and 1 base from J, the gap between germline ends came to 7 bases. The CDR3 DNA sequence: TGTGCCATCAGGGCCTCGTCCTACGAGCAGTACTTC. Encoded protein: CAIRASSYEQYF.

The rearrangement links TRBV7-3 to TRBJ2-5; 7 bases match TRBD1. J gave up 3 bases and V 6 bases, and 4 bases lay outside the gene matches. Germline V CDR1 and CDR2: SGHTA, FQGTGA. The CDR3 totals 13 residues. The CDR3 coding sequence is TGTGCCAGCAGAGACAGGGTTGAAGAGACCCAGTACTTC. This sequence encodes CASRDRVEETQYF.

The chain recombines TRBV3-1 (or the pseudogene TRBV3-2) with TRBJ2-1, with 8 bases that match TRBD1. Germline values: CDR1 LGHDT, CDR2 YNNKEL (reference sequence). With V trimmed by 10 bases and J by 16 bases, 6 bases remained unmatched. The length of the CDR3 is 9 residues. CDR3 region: CAIRQGNFF. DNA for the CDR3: TGTGCCATTCGACAGGGGAATTTCTTC.

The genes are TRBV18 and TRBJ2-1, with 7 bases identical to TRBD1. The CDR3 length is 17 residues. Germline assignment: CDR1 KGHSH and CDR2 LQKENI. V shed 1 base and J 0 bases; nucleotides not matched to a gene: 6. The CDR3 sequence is CASSPRGGWSSYNEQFF. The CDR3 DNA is TGTGCCAGCTCACCACGAGGGGGCTGGAGCTCCTACAATGAGCAGTTCTTC. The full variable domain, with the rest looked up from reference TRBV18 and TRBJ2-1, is NAGVMQNPRHLVRRRGQEARLRCSPMKGHSHVYWYRQLPEEGLKFMVYLQKENIIDESGMPKERFSAEFPKEGPSILRIQQVVRGDSAAYFCASSPRGGWSSYNEQFFGPGTRLTVL.

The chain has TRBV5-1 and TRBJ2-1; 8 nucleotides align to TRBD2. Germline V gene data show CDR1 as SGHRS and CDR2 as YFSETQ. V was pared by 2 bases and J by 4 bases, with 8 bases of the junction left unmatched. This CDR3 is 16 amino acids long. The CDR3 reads CASSFRLAGGYNEQFF. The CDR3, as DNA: TGCGCCAGCAGCTTTCGTCTAGCGGGCGGATACAATGAGCAGTTCTTC. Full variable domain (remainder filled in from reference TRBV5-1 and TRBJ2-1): KAGVTQTPRYLIKTRGQQVTLSCSPISGHRSVSWYQQTPGQGLQFLFEYFSETQRNKGNFPGRFSGRQFSNSRSEMNVSTLELGDSALYLCASSFRLAGGYNEQFFGPGTRLTVL.

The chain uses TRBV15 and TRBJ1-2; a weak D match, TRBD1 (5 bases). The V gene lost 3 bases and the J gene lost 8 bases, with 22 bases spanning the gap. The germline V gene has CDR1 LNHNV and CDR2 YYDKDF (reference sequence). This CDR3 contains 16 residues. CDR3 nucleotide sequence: TGTGCCACCAGCAGTCACCGACGGGGGTCTCCTCGAGGCTACACCTTC. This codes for CATSSHRRGSPRGYTF.

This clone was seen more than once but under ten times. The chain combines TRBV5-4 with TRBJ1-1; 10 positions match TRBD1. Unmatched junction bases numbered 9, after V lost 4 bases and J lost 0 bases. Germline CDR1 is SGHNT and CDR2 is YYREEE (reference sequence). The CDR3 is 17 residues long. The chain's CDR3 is CASSSGTGAFVNTEAFF. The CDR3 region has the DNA TGTGCCAGCAGCAGTGGGACAGGGGCATTCGTGAACACTGAAGCTTTCTTT.

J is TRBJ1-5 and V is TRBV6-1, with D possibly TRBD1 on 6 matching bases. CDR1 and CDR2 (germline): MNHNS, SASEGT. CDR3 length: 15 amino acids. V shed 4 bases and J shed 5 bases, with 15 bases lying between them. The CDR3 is CASSADYRVYQPQHF. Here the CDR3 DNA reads TGTGCCAGCAGTGCCGATTACAGGGTTTATCAGCCCCAGCATTTT.

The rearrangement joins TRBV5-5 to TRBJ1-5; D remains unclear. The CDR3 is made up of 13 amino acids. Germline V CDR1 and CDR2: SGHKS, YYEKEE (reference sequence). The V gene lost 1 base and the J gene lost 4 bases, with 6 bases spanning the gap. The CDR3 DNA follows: TGTGCCAGCAGCTTGACGGTAAATCAGCCCCAGCATTTT. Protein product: CASSLTVNQPQHF.

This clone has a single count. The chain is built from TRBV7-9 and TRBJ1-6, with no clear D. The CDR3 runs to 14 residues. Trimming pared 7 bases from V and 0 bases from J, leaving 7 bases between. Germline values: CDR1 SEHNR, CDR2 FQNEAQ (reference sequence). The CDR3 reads CASMPSSYNSPLHF. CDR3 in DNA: TGTGCCAGCATGCCCAGCTCCTATAATTCACCCCTCCACTTT.

The CDR3: CASSLQGIYYEQYF. For the CDR3, the DNA is TGTGCCAGCAGCCTGCAAGGGATTTACTACGAGCAGTACTTC. The gene calls are TRBV13 and TRBJ2-7, with D hard to call. Germline CDR1 is PRHDT and CDR2 is FYEKMQ (reference sequence). Trimming took off 5 bases at V and 3 bases at J, with 14 bases between the two ends. The CDR3 contains 14 residues.

CDR3 DNA sequence: TGTGCCAGTAGTATGGACTTCCAAGAGACCCAGTACTTC. It encodes CASSMDFQETQYF. This sequence joins TRBV19 and TRBJ2-5; the D gene is possibly TRBD2 (5 bases). V gave up 3 bases and J gave up 1 base, with 6 bases separating them. The CDR3 length is 13 residues. Germline V gene sequence: CDR1 LNHDA, CDR2 SQIVND (reference sequence).

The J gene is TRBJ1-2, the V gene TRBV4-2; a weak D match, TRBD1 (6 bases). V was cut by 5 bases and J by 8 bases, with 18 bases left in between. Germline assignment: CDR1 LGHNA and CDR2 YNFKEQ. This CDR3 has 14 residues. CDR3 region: CASSSGQGLRGYTF. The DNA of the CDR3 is TGTGCCAGCAGCTCGGGACAAGGTCTGCGAGGCTACACCTTC.

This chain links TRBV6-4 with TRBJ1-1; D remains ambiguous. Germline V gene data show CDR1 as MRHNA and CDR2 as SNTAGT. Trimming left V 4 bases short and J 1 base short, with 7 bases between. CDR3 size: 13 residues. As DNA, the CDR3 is TGTGCCAGCAGTGTAGAACAGAACACTGAAGCTTTCTTT. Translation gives CASSVEQNTEAFF.

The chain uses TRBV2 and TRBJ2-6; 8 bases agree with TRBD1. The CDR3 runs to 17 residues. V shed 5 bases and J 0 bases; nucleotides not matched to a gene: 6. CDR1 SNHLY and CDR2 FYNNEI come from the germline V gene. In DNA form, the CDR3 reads TGTGCCAGCAGTTTTCAGGGGGCAAACTCTGGGGCCAACGTCCTGACTTTC. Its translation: CASSFQGANSGANVLTF.

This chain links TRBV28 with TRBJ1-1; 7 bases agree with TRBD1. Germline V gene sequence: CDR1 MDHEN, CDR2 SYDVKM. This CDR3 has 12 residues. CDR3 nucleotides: TGTGTAGCGGGCAGGGGGTACACTGAAGCTTTCTTT. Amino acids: CVAGRGYTEAFF.

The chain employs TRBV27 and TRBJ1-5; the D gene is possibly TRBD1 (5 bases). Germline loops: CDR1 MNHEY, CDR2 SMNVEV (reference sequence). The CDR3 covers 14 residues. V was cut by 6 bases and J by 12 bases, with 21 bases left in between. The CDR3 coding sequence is TGTGCCAGCAGCTCCCTCGACAGCGCCGGGAACCAGCATTTT. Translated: CASSSLDSAGNQHF.

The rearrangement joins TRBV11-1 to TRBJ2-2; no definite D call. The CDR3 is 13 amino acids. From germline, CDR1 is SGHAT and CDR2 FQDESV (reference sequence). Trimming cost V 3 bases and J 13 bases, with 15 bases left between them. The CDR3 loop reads CASSLTPGRGLFF. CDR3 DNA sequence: TGTGCCAGCAGCTTGACACCCGGGCGTGGGCTGTTTTTT. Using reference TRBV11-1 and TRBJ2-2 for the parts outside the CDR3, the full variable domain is EAEVAQSPRYKITEKSQAVAFWCDPISGHATLYWYRQILGQGPELLVQFQDESVVDDSQLPKDRFSAERLKGVDSTLKIQPAELGDSAMYLCASSLTPGRGLFFGEGSRLTVL.

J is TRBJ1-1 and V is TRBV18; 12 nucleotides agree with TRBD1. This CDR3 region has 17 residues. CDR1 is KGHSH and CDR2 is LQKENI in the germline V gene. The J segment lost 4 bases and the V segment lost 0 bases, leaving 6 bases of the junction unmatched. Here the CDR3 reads CASSPPGQGAGSTEAFF. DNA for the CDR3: TGTGCCAGCTCACCACCGGGACAGGGGGCGGGGAGCACTGAAGCTTTCTTT.

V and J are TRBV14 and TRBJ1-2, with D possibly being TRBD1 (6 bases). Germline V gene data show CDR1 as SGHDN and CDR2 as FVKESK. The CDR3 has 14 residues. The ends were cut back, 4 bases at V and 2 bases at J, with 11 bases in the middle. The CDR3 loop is CASSLGQGNYGYTF. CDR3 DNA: TGTGCCAGCAGCCTCGGGCAGGGGAACTATGGCTACACCTTC.

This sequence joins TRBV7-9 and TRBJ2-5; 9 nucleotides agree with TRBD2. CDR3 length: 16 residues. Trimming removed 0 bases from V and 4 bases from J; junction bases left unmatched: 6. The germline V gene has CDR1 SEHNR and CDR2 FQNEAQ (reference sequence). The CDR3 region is CASSLAGGGALETQYF. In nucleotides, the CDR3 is TGTGCCAGCAGCTTAGCCGGCGGGGGGGCTTTAGAGACCCAGTACTTC.

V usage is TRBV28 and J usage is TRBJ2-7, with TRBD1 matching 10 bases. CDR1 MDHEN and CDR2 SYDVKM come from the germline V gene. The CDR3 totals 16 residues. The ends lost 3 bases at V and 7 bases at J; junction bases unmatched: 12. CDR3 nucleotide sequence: TGTGCCAGCAGTTTCCAGCCGGGACAGGGGTTAATTGAGCAGTACTTC. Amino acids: CASSFQPGQGLIEQYF.